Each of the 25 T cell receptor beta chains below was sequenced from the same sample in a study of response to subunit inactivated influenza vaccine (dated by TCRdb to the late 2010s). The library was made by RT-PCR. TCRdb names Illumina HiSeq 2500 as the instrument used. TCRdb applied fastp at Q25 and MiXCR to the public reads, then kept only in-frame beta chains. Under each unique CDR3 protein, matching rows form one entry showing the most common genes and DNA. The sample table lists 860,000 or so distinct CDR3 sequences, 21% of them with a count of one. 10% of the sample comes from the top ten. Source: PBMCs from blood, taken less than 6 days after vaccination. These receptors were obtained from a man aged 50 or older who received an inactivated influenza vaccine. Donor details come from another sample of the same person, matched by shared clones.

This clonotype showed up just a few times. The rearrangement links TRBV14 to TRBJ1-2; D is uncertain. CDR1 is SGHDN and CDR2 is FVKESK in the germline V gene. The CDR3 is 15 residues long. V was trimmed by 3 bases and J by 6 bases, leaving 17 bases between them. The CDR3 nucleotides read TGTGCCAGCAGCCAGACACGGACCCTGATCCATGGCTACACCTTC. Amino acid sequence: CASSQTRTLIHGYTF.

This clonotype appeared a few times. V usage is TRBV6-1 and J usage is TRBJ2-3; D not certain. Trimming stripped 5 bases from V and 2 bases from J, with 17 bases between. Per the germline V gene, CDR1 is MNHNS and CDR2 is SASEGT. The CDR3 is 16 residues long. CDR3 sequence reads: CASSRDGRPNTDTQYF. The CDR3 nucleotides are TGTGCCAGCAGTAGAGACGGGCGCCCAAACACAGATACGCAGTATTTT.

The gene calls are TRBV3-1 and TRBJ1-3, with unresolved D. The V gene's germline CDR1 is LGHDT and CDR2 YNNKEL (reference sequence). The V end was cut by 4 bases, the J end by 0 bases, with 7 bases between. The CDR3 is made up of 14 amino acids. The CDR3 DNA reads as TGTGCCAGCAGCCCTAGCCTCTCTGGAAACACCATATATTTT. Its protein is CASSPSLSGNTIYF.

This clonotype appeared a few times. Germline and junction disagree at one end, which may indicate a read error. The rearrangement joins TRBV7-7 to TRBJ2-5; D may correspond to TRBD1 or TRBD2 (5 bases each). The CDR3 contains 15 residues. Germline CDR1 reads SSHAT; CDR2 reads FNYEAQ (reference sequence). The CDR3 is CASSLNRDPQETQYF. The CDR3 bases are TGTGCTAGCAGCTTAAATCGGGACCCACAAGAGACCCAGTACTTC. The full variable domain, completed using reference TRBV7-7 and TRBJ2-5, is GAGVSQSPRYKVTKRGQDVTLRCDPISSHATLYWYQQALGQGPEFLTYFNYEAQPDKSGLPSDRFSAERPEGSISTLTIQRTEQRDSAMYRCASSLNRDPQETQYFGPGTRLLVL.

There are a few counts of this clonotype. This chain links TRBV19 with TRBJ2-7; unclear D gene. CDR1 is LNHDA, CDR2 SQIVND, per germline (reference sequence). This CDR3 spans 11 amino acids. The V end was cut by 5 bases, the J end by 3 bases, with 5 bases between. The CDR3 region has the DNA TGTGCCAGTAGTGACCACTACGAGCAGTACTTC. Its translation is CASSDHYEQYF.

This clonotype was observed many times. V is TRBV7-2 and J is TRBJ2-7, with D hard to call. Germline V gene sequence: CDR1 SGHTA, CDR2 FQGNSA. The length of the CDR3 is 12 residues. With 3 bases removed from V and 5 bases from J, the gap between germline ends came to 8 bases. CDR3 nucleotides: TGTGCCAGCAGCTTCGGAGTCCACGAGCAGTACTTC. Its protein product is CASSFGVHEQYF.

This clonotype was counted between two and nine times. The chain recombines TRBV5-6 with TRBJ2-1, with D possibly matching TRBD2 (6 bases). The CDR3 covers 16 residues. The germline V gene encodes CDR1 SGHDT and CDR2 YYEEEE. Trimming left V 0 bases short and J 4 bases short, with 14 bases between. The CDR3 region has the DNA TGTGCCAGCAGCTTGGTTTTTAGCGGAACTTACAATGAGCAGTTCTTC. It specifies CASSLVFSGTYNEQFF.

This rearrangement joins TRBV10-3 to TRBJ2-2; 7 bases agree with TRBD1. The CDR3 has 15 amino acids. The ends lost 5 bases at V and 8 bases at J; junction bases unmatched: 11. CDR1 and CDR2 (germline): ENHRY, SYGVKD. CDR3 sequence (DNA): TGTGCCATCAGTCAGCCCGGACAGGCTCAGGGGGAGCTGTTTTTT. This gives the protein CAISQPGQAQGELFF.

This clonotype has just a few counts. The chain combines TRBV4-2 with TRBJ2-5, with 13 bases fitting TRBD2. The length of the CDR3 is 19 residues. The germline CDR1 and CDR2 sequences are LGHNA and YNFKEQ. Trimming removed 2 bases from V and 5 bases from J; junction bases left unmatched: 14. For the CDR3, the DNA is TGTGCCAGCAGCCAAAGACTAGCGGGAGGTTTCGGAGTCGTGGAGACCCAGTACTTC. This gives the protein CASSQRLAGGFGVVETQYF.

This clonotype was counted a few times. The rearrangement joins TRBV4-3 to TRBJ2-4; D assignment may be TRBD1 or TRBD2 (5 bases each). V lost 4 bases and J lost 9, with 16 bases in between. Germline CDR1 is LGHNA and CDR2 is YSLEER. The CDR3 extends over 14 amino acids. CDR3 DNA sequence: TGCGCCAGCAGCCCGGGACCGATCTCGGGCATTCAGTACTTC. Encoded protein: CASSPGPISGIQYF.

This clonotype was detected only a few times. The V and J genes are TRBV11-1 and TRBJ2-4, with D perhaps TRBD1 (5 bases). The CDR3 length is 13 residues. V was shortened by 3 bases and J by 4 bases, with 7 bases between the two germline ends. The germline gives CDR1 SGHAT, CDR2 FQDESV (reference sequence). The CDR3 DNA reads TGTGCCAGCAGCTTTCAGGGAAAAAACATTCAGTACTTC. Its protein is CASSFQGKNIQYF.

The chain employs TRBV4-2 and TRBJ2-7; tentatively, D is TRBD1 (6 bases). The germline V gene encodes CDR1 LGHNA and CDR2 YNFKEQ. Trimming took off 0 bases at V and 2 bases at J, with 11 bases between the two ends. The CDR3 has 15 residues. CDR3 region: CASSQDGDTTYEQYF. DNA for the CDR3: TGTGCCAGCAGCCAAGACGGGGACACGACCTACGAGCAGTACTTC.

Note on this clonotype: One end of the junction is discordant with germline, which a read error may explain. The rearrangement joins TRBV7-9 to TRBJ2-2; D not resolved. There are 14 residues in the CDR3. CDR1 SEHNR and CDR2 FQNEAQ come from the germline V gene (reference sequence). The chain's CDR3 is CAGSSPTATGELFF. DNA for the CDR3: TGTGCCGGCAGCTCCCCCACAGCCACCGGGGAGCTGTTTTTT.

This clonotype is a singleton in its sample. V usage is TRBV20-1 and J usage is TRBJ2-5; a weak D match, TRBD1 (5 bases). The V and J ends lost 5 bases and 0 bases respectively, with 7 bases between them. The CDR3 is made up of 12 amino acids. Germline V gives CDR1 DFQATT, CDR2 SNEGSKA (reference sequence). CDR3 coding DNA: TGCAGTGCTGTGACAGACCAAGAGACCCAGTACTTC. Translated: CSAVTDQETQYF.

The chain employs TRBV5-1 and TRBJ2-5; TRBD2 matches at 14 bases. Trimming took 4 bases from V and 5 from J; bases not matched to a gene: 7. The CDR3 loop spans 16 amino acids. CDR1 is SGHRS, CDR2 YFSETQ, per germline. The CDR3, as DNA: TGCGCCAGCAGCGGAGGGACTAGCGGGAGTAGGGAGACCCAGTACTTC. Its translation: CASSGGTSGSRETQYF.

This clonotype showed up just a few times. CDR3 bases: TGTGCCAGCAGCATGGACAGGGCCAACTATGGCTACACCTTC. Its translation: CASSMDRANYGYTF. The V gene is TRBV7-2, the J gene TRBJ1-2; TRBD1 matches 8 bases. CDR1 is SGHTA, CDR2 FQGNSA, per germline. This CDR3 spans 14 amino acids. J gave up 2 bases and V 5 bases, and 4 bases lay outside the gene matches.

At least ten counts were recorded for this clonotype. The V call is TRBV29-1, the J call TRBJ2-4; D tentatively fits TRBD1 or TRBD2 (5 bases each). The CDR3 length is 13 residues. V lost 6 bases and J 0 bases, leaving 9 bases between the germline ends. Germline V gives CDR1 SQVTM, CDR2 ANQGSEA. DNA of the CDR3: TGCAGCGTCCGGGACCTAGCCAAAAACATTCAGTACTTC. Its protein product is CSVRDLAKNIQYF.

In DNA form, the CDR3 reads TGTGCCGCTGGGAGTGCGAACACCGGGGAGCTGTTTTTT. Amino acids: CAAGSANTGELFF. This chain uses TRBV12-3 or TRBV12-4 with TRBJ2-2; TRBD2 might be the D (5 bases). The CDR3 is made up of 13 amino acids. The V end lost 11 bases, the J end lost 0 bases, and 10 bases lay between the germline ends.

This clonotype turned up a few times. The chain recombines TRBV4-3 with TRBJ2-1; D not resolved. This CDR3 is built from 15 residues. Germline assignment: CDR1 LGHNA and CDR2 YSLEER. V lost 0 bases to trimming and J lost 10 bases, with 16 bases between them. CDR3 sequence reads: CASSQENWPFEEQFF. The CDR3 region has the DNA TGCGCCAGCAGCCAAGAAAACTGGCCGTTTGAAGAGCAGTTCTTC.

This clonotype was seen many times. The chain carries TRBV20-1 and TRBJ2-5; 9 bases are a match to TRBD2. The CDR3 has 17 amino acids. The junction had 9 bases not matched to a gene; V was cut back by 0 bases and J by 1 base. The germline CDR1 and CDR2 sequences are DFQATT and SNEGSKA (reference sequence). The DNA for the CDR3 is TGCAGTGCTAGAGATCTTAGGAGCGGGGGGTCCCAAGAGACCCAGTACTTC. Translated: CSARDLRSGGSQETQYF.

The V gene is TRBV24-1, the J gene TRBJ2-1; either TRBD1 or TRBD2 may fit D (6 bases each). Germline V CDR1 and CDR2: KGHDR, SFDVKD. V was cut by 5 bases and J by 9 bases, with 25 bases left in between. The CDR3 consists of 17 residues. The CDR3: CATSVGGPGTSRSEQFF. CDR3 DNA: TGTGCCACCAGTGTGGGGGGCCCCGGGACAAGTCGTAGTGAGCAGTTCTTC.

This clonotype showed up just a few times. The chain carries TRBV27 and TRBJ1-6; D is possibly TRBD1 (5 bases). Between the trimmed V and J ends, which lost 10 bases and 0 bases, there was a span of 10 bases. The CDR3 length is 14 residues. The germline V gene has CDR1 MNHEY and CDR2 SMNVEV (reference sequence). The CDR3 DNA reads TGTGCCACCCGACAGAGCTCCTATAATTCACCCCTCCACTTT. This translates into CATRQSSYNSPLHF.

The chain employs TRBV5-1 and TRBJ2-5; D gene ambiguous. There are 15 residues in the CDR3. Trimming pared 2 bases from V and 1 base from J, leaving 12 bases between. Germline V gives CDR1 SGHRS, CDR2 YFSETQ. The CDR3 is CASSFMPGSQETQYF. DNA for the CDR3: TGCGCCAGCAGCTTTATGCCGGGCTCCCAAGAGACCCAGTACTTC.

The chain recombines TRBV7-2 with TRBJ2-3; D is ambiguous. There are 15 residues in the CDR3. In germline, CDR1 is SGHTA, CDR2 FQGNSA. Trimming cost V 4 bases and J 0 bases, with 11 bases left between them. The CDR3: CASSYKRLSTDTQYF. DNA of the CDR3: TGTGCCAGCAGCTACAAAAGGCTCAGCACAGATACGCAGTATTTT.

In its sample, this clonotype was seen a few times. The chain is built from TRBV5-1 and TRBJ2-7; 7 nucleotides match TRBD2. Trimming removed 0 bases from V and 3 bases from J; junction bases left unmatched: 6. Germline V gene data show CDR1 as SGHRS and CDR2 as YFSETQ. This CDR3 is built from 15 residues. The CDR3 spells CASSLAAGEVYEQYF. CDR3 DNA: TGCGCCAGCAGCTTGGCGGCGGGAGAGGTCTACGAGCAGTACTTC. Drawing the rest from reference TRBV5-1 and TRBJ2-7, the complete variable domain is KAGVTQTPRYLIKTRGQQVTLSCSPISGHRSVSWYQQTPGQGLQFLFEYFSETQRNKGNFPGRFSGRQFSNSRSEMNVSTLELGDSALYLCASSLAAGEVYEQYFGPGTRLTVT.